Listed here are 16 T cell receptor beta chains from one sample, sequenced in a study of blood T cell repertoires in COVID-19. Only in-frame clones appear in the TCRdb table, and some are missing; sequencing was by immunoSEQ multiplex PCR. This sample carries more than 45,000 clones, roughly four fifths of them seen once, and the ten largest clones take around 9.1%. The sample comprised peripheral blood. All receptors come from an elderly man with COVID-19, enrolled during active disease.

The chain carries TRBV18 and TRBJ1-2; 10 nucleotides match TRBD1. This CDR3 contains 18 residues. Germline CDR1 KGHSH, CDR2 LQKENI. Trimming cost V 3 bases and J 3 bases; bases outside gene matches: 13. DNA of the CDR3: TGTGCCAGCTCACCGCGTAGGGACAGGGGTAGTGGAGACTATGGCTACACCTTC. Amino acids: CASSPRRDRGSGDYGYTF.

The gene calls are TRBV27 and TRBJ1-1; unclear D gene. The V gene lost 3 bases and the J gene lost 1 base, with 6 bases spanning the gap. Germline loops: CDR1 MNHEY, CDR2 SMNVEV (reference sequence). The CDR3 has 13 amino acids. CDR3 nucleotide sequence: TGTGCCAGCAGTTTCTACAGGAACACTGAAGCTTTCTTT. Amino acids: CASSFYRNTEAFF.

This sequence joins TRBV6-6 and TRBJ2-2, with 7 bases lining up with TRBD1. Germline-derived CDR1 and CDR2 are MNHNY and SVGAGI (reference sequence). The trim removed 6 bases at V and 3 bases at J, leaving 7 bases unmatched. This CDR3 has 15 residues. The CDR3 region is CASSHPQGDTGELFF. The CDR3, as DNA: TGTGCCAGCAGCCACCCTCAGGGGGACACCGGGGAGCTGTTTTTT.

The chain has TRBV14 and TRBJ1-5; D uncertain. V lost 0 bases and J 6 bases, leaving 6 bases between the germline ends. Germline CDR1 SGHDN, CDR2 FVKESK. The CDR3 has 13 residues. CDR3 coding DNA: TGTGCCAGCAGCCAAGATCCTGTTCAGCCCCAGCATTTT. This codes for CASSQDPVQPQHF.

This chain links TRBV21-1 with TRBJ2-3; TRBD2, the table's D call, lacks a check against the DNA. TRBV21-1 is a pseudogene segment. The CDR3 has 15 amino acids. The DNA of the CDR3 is TGTGCCAGCAGCAGGACTAGCGGATGCACAGATACGCAGTATTTT. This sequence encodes CASSRTSGCTDTQYF.

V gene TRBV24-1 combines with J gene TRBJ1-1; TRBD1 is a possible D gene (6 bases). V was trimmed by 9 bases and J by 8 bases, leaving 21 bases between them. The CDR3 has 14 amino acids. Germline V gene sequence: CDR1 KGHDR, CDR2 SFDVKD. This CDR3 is CATQPSNDRSEAFF. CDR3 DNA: TGTGCCACCCAACCGTCGAACGACAGGTCGGAAGCTTTCTTT.

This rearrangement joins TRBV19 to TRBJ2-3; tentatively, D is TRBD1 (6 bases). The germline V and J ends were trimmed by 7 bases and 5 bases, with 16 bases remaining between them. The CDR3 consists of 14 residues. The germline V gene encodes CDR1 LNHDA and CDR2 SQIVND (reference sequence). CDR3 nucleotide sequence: TGTGCCAGTATGCGGACAGTGTCGGGAGATACGCAGTATTTT. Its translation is CASMRTVSGDTQYF.

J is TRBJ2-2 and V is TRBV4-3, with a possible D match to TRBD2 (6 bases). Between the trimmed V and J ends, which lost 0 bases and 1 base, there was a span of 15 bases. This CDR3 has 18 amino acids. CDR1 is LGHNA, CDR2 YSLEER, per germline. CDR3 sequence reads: CASSQEVAARLNTGELFF. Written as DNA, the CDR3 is TGCGCCAGCAGCCAAGAGGTAGCGGCAAGATTGAACACCGGGGAGCTGTTTTTT.

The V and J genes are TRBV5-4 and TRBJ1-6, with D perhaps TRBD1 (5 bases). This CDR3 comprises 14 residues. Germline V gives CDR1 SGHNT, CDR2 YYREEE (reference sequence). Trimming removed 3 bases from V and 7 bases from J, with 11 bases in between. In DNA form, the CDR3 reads TGTGCCAGCAGCTGGGGCGGGGCCAATTCACCCCTCCACTTT. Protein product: CASSWGGANSPLHF.

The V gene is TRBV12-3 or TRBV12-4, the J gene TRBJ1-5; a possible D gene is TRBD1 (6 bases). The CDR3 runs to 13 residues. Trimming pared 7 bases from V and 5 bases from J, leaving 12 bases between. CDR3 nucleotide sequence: TGTGCCAGCACGAGCGGGGGGCATCAGCCCCAGCATTTT. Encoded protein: CASTSGGHQPQHF.

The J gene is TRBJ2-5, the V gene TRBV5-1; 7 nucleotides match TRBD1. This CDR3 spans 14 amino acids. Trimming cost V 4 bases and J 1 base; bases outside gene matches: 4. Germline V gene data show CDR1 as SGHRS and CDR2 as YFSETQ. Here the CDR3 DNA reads TGCGCCAGCAGCCTCTGGGACAGCCAAGAGACCCAGTACTTC. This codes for CASSLWDSQETQYF.

The CDR3 loop is CATSDSGLAGTDTQYF. The CDR3 DNA sequence: TGTGCCACCAGTGACTCGGGACTAGCGGGGACAGATACGCAGTATTTT. V is TRBV24-1 and J is TRBJ2-3, with TRBD2 matching over 13 bases. This CDR3 is built from 16 residues. The V segment lost 4 bases and the J segment 3 bases; nucleotides outside the gene matches: 3. Per germline, CDR1 KGHDR and CDR2 SFDVKD.

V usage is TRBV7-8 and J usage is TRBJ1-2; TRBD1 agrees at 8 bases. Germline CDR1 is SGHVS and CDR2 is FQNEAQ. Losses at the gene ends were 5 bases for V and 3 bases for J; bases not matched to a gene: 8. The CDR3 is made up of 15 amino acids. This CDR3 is CASSPRTGLDYGYTF. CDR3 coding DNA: TGTGCCAGCAGCCCGAGGACAGGGTTGGACTATGGCTACACCTTC.

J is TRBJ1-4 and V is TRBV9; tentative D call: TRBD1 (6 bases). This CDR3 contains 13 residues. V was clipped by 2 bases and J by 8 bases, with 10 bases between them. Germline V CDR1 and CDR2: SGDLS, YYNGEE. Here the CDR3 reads CASSVTGREKLFF. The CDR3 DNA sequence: TGTGCCAGCAGCGTTACAGGGAGAGAAAAACTGTTTTTT.

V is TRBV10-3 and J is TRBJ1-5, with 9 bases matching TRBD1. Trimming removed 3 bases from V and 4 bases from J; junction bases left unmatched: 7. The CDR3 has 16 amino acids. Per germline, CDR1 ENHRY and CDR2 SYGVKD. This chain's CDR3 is CAISEGWDRVNQPQHF. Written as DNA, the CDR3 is TGTGCCATCAGTGAAGGTTGGGACAGGGTTAATCAGCCCCAGCATTTT.

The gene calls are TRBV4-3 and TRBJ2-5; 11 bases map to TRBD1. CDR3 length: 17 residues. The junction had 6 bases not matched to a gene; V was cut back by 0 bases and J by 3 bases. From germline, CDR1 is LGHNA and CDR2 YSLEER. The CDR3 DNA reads TGCGCCAGCAGCCAAGATCGGACAGGGGGCGAGGAAGAGACCCAGTACTTC. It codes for CASSQDRTGGEEETQYF.